These 27 T cell receptor beta chains came from one sample sequenced in a study of CXCR3-negative and CXCR3-positive naive CD8 T cells. Via 5' RACE with UMI labels, TRB cDNA libraries were prepared. No DNA is given; TCRdb re-called the 5' RACE reads and lists each CDR3 protein once. Reported are tens of thousands of distinct CDR3 sequences; the ten largest clones contain around 13%. Sample: memory CD8+ T cells from blood. The origin of the receptors is a human donor in good health. Some clones in this sample may be carry-over from other donors' samples.

This chain links TRBV11-2 with TRBJ2-2. The CDR3 is made up of 15 amino acids. Germline V gives CDR1 SGHAT, CDR2 FQNNGV. The CDR3 reads CASSLIRGSAGELFF.

The CDR3: CSARDRQTYEQYF. The rearrangement joins TRBV20-1 to TRBJ2-7; without DNA, the TCRdb call of TRBD1 cannot be checked. The CDR3 loop spans 13 amino acids. Germline lookup yields CDR1 DFQATT and CDR2 SNEGSKA (reference sequence).

The chain employs TRBV20-1 and TRBJ1-4. Germline V gene sequence: CDR1 DFQATT, CDR2 SNEGSKA (reference sequence). The CDR3 runs to 15 residues. CDR3 sequence reads: CSASGAPGMLEKLFF.

The V gene is TRBV28, the J gene TRBJ2-7; no DNA is available, so the TRBD2 call from TCRdb remains unchecked. The CDR3 is 11 amino acids. CDR1 and CDR2 (germline): MDHEN, SYDVKM. The CDR3 spells CAISRGGEQYF.

This sequence joins TRBV5-1 and TRBJ2-7. Looked up from germline, CDR1 is SGHRS and CDR2 is YFSETQ. This CDR3 region has 13 residues. CDR3 in amino acids: CASSPTGSYEQYF.

The CDR3 is CSVEESQGLEQYF. The chain recombines TRBV29-1 with TRBJ2-7; TCRdb names TRBD1, which stays unverified in the absence of DNA. The CDR3 extends over 13 amino acids. CDR1 SQVTM and CDR2 ANQGSEA come from the germline V gene.

The chain has TRBV14 and TRBJ2-2; as DNA is missing, the TRBD1 call by TCRdb cannot be tested. Germline lookup yields CDR1 SGHDN and CDR2 FVKESK. The CDR3 runs 16 residues. CDR3 loop: CASSQERGAHTGELFF.

The V and J genes are TRBV3-2 and TRBJ2-7; TCRdb proposes TRBD2, but this gene call is untestable without DNA. TRBV3-2 is a known pseudogene. This CDR3 contains 14 residues. The CDR3 spells CASSSLAGGDEQYF.

The genes are TRBV29-1 and TRBJ2-6; the D call from TCRdb, TRBD1, cannot be confirmed without DNA. There are 15 residues in the CDR3. Germline CDR1 is SQVTM and CDR2 is ANQGSEA. This CDR3 is CSVKQGASGANVLTF. The full variable domain, rest sourced from reference TRBV29-1 and TRBJ2-6, is SAVISQKPSRDICQRGTSLTIQCQVDSQVTMMFWYRQQPGQSLTLIATANQGSEATYESGFVIDKFPISRPNLTFSTLTVSNMSPEDSSIYLCSVKQGASGANVLTFGAGSRLTVL.

The V gene is TRBV28, the J gene TRBJ1-5. The CDR3 is 12 residues long. Germline V lookup: CDR1 MDHEN, CDR2 SYDVKM. This CDR3 is CASSLDGQPQHF. The variable domain in full, completed from reference TRBV28 and TRBJ1-5, reads DVKVTQSSRYLVKRTGEKVFLECVQDMDHENMFWYRQDPGLGLRLIYFSYDVKMKEKGDIPEGYSVSREKKERFSLILESASTNQTSMYLCASSLDGQPQHFGDGTRLSIL.

The CDR3 loop is CASGLTERSNYGYTF. The V and J genes are TRBV9 and TRBJ1-2. This CDR3 region has 15 residues. Germline CDR1 and CDR2: SGDLS and YYNGEE.

J is TRBJ2-7 and V is TRBV28; with no DNA, the TCRdb D assignment of TRBD1 cannot be verified. The CDR3 contains 16 residues. Germline values: CDR1 MDHEN, CDR2 SYDVKM. CDR3: CATGGRVSSSTYEQYF.

This chain joins TRBV28 and TRBJ2-7; TCRdb reports TRBD2, a call that lacks DNA to check it against. The CDR3 is 14 amino acids. The germline V gene encodes CDR1 MDHEN and CDR2 SYDVKM. The CDR3 sequence: CASSLRLNSYEQYF. The full variable domain, with the rest looked up from reference TRBV28 and TRBJ2-7, is DVKVTQSSRYLVKRTGEKVFLECVQDMDHENMFWYRQDPGLGLRLIYFSYDVKMKEKGDIPEGYSVSREKKERFSLILESASTNQTSMYLCASSLRLNSYEQYFGPGTRLTVT.

The CDR3 reads CASSFFVGGGAKETQYF. V and J are TRBV11-2 and TRBJ2-5; TCRdb selects TRBD2, and the lack of DNA leaves this call unchecked. The CDR3 is 17 amino acids. Germline V CDR1 and CDR2: SGHAT, FQNNGV.

V gene TRBV29-1 combines with J gene TRBJ2-3; TCRdb designates TRBD1, a call that cannot be tested without DNA. The CDR3 contains 14 residues. Germline-derived CDR1 and CDR2 are SQVTM and ANQGSEA. This CDR3 reads CSVALDTSTDTQYF.

The chain uses TRBV18 and TRBJ2-1; TCRdb returns TRBD2, unconfirmable since there is no DNA. This CDR3 has 16 amino acids. The V gene's germline CDR1 is KGHSH and CDR2 LQKENI. The CDR3 reads CASSRQVAGGHNEQFF.

This chain uses TRBV6-2 or TRBV6-3 with TRBJ2-7; the D call from TCRdb, TRBD1, cannot be confirmed without DNA. Per germline, CDR1 MNHEY and CDR2 SVGEGT. CDR3 length: 13 amino acids. CDR3 sequence: CASTGQVTYEQYF.

The genes are TRBV10-2 and TRBJ2-7; TCRdb indicates TRBD1, and absent DNA this call remains unverified. Germline-derived CDR1 and CDR2 are WSHSY and SAAADI. There are 14 residues in the CDR3. CDR3 sequence reads: CASSSDRTGYEQYF.

The chain combines TRBV12-3 or TRBV12-4 with TRBJ1-5; TCRdb gives TRBD1 as the D gene, but with no DNA this cannot be confirmed. The CDR3 is made up of 17 amino acids. CDR3 region: CASSGPKQGELLQPQHF.

The genes are TRBV11-2 and TRBJ2-1. From germline, CDR1 is SGHAT and CDR2 FQNNGV. This CDR3 region has 17 residues. CDR3 amino acids: CASSLVFVGSSYNEQFF.

The V gene is TRBV7-6, the J gene TRBJ1-2; TCRdb's D call of TRBD1 is untestable without DNA. The germline V gene encodes CDR1 SGHVS and CDR2 FNYEAQ. This CDR3 comprises 15 residues. The CDR3 loop reads CASSPLSDTIGGYTF.

V and J are TRBV28 and TRBJ2-7; absent DNA, TCRdb's TRBD1 call cannot be checked. The V gene's germline CDR1 is MDHEN and CDR2 SYDVKM. The length of the CDR3 is 16 residues. CDR3 sequence reads: CASSSPRDFYSYEQYF.

The chain joins TRBV11-3 to TRBJ2-1; the D call of TRBD2 rests on TCRdb alone, since no DNA is present to check it. The CDR3 loop spans 15 amino acids. Germline values: CDR1 SGHNT, CDR2 YENEEA. The chain's CDR3 is CASSLGTRPSNEQFF.

The rearrangement links TRBV28 to TRBJ2-3; TCRdb's D call of TRBD2 is untestable without DNA. The CDR3 consists of 12 residues. Germline V CDR1 and CDR2: MDHEN, SYDVKM. CDR3 residues: CASSHRGGTVFF.

V and J are TRBV6-1 and TRBJ2-5; TCRdb outputs TRBD2, but without DNA this stays unchecked. There are 15 residues in the CDR3. Germline V gene sequence: CDR1 MNHNS, CDR2 SASEGT. The chain's CDR3 is CASSGTSGGAETQYF.

CDR3: CSVEDSAGLGGRYTGELFF. The chain joins TRBV29-1 to TRBJ2-2; the D call of TRBD2 rests on TCRdb alone, since no DNA is present to check it. The CDR3 is 19 amino acids. Germline-derived CDR1 and CDR2 are SQVTM and ANQGSEA.

J is TRBJ2-3 and V is TRBV6-4; the D gene TCRdb calls, TRBD2, cannot be checked with no DNA. This CDR3 contains 17 residues. From germline, CDR1 is MRHNA and CDR2 SNTAGT. CDR3 in amino acids: CASSDSGTSGPTDTQYF.